This T cell receptor (beta chain) originates from a study of blood T cell repertoires in COVID-19. J lost 4 bases, V lost 1 base, and 12 bases had no gene match. CDR1 and CDR2 (germline): SGHVS, FNYEAQ. This CDR3 is 18 amino acids long. Measured with immunoSEQ multiplex PCR; TCRdb has only the in-frame clones, and not every one. Seen here are approximately 200,000 clones, roughly 84% observed once, and the top ten hold roughly a tenth. Material for sequencing was peripheral blood. This chain connects TRBV7-6 to TRBJ2-3; 9 bases line up with TRBD2. The sequence was obtained from an elderly woman with COVID-19, enrolled during active disease. The CDR3 loop reads CASSLVLAGGHQSDTQYF. The CDR3 DNA is TGTGCCAGCAGCTTAGTTTTGGCGGGGGGGCACCAGTCAGATACGCAGTATTTT.